This T cell receptor beta chain was recovered during a study of cytomegalovirus exposure and HLA in healthy donors. Overall study: Ancestry clustering placed around four fifths of roughly 410 genotyped donors in the Caucasian-associated cluster.

With 60 Vbeta and 13 Jbeta primers, the PCR was carried out. Sequencing used immunoSEQ multiplex PCR; TCRdb keeps in-frame clones, though not all of them. The sample features roughly 80,000 clones, with 1% to 1.4% in its top ten. A remark on this clone: Its antigen remains unknown.

General study results and limits: Data from an earlier analysis indicated that most TCR beta V segments were productive either about 87% or about 30% of the time. Donors belonging to an Asian-associated ancestry cluster reportedly showed fewer N-insertions in productive TCRs than the roughly 670-donor mean, according to what a later analysis found.

The CDR3 has 13 residues. The junction had 0 bases not matched to a gene; V was cut back by 4 bases and J by 0 bases. Germline V gene data show CDR1 as SEHNR and CDR2 as FQNEAQ (reference sequence). The receptor was derived from a young woman in good health and CMV-seronegative. What was sequenced was PBMCs. This chain links TRBV7-9 with TRBJ2-7, with 7 nucleotides matching TRBD2. The CDR3 DNA sequence: TGTGCCAGCAGCTGGACTAGCTCCTACGAGCAGTACTTC. It codes for CASSWTSSYEQYF. The full variable domain, with the rest looked up from reference TRBV7-9 and TRBJ2-7, is DTGVSQNPRHKITKRGQNVTFRCDPISEHNRLYWYRQTLGQGPEFLTYFQNEAQLEKSRLLSDRFSAERPKGSFSTLEIQRTEQGDSAMYLCASSWTSSYEQYFGPGTRLTVT.